The sequence of this T cell receptor beta chain was determined in a study of radiation and T cells in renal cell carcinoma. Remarks on this clone: Its target is not known.

General study findings and limits: In blood, top tumor clones expanded by 2 weeks, shrinking by 4.

Germline CDR1 reads SNHLY; CDR2 reads FYNNEI. V was cut by 5 bases and J by 7 bases, with 14 bases left in between. The CDR3 is 13 residues long. Data came from immunoSEQ multiplex PCR; TCRdb stores just in-frame clones and leaves some out. The data contain about 140,000 clones, roughly 85% of them singletons. Described time point: baseline pretreatment blood. Regarding treatment: 15 Gy SBRT to primary tumor, nephrectomy 4 weeks later. After SBRT, blood was collected at 2 and 4 weeks, plus baseline. This sequence originates from a woman aged 50 to 60 with renal cell carcinoma. The material sequenced was blood, taken from a patient whose treatment included radiotherapy and nephrectomy. The chain carries TRBV2 and TRBJ2-5; the D is unclear. Written as DNA, the CDR3 is TGTGCCAGCAGTCCCCTTCGTGGTGGGACCCAGTACTTC. Translating it yields CASSPLRGGTQYF.